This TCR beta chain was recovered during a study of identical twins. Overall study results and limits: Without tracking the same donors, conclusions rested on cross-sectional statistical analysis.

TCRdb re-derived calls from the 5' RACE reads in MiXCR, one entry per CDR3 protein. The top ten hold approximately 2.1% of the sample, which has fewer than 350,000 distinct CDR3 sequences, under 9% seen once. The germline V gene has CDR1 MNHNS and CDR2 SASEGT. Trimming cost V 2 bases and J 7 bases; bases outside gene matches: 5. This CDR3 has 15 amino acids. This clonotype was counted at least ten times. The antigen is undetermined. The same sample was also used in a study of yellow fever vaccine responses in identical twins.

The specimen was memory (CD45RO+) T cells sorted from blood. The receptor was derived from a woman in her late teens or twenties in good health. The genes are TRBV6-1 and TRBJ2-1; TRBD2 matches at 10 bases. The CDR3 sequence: CASSELAGVFNEQFF. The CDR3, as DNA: TGTGCCAGCAGTGAACTAGCGGGAGTTTTTAATGAGCAGTTCTTC.